These 27 T cell receptor beta chains were sequenced from one sample in a study of CD8+CD57+ T cells in acquired aplastic anemia (dated by TCRdb to 2017 to 2018). Patients chosen for sequencing had shown expansion of CD8+CD57+ cells by flow cytometry. The instrument was an Illumina HiSeq 2000. TCR beta VDJ combination and CDR3 sequence profiling used genomic DNA as the template. The public reads were reanalyzed by TCRdb: fastp trimming at Q25, MiXCR alignment, in-frame beta chains only. Every distinct CDR3 protein forms one entry, paired with its most common genes and DNA. In all, the sample holds approximately 58,000 distinct CDR3 sequences, and roughly three fifths of those were seen once. The top ten constitute roughly 15% of the sample. The sequenced material came from sorted CD4+, CD8+, or CD8+CD57+ T cells (not recorded which) from PBMCs. Source of these receptors: a human donor with aplastic anemia.

Comments on this clonotype: With a much larger clone just one base away, this may be a read error. The chain combines TRBV9 with TRBJ1-2, with 8 bases aligning to TRBD1. Germline CDR1 reads SGDLS; CDR2 reads YYNGEE. CDR3 length: 15 amino acids. With 3 bases clipped from V and 7 bases from J, the junction kept 11 bases outside the gene matches. CDR3 in DNA: TGTGCCAGCAGCGCACCCACAGGGGGTCGGTGTGGCTACACCTTC. Residues: CASSAPTGGRCGYTF. Combining the CDR3 with reference TRBV9 and TRBJ1-2 gives the whole variable domain DSGVTQTPKHLITATGQRVTLRCSPRSGDLSVYWYQQSLDQGLQFLIQYYNGEERAKGNILERFSAQQFPDLHSELNLSSLELGDSALYFCASSAPTGGRCGYTFGSGTRLTVV.

This clonotype was picked up a small number of times. The chain has TRBV12-3 or TRBV12-4 and TRBJ1-5; a possible D gene is TRBD1 (6 bases). The CDR3 sequence is 14 residues long. Trimming removed 5 bases at V and 9 bases at J, with 17 bases between. The chain's CDR3 is CASSQDSLGRPQHF. CDR3 DNA sequence: TGTGCCAGCAGTCAGGACAGCCTCGGGCGGCCCCAGCATTTT.

This clonotype was detected many times. One end of the junction does not line up with germline, which may come from a read error. V and J are TRBV4-2 and TRBJ1-5; D is perhaps TRBD1 (6 bases). Germline V gives CDR1 LGHNA, CDR2 YNFKEQ. The CDR3 runs to 16 residues. CDR3 in amino acids: CASSQVLRGSNQPQHF. CDR3 nucleotides: TGTGCCAGCAGCCAAGTATTGAGGGGGAGCAACCAGCCCCAGCATTTT.

The sample holds one count of this clonotype. The V call is TRBV25-1, the J call TRBJ1-3; D is unclear. Germline-derived CDR1 and CDR2 are MGHDK and SYGVNS. This CDR3 has 13 residues. Trimming pared 5 bases from V and 4 bases from J, leaving 9 bases between. DNA for the CDR3: TGTGCCAGCAGTCGGTACTCCGGAAACACCATATATTTT. Amino acid sequence: CASSRYSGNTIYF.

This clonotype was detected only once. The CDR3 DNA sequence: TGTGCCACCAGTGATTTCCGGGACTACACCTTC. It is translated as CATSDFRDYTF. J is TRBJ1-2 and V is TRBV24-1; D remains unclear. Trimming stripped 1 base from V and 10 bases from J, with 6 bases between. CDR1 and CDR2 from the germline V gene are KGHDR and SFDVKD. There are 11 residues in the CDR3.

This clonotype occurred a few times. V is TRBV10-3 and J is TRBJ1-1, with TRBD1 matching over 7 bases. Unmatched junction bases numbered 2, after V lost 7 bases and J lost 3 bases. CDR3 length: 12 residues. Germline V gene data show CDR1 as ENHRY and CDR2 as SYGVKD. This CDR3 reads CAITQGHTEAFF. CDR3 coding DNA: TGTGCCATCACACAGGGGCACACTGAAGCTTTCTTT.

This clonotype was observed a single time. The rearrangement joins TRBV14 to TRBJ1-2; D perhaps matches TRBD1 (5 bases). V gave up 3 bases and J gave up 4 bases, with 6 bases separating them. This CDR3 region has 12 residues. Germline V lookup: CDR1 SGHDN, CDR2 FVKESK. DNA of the CDR3: TGTGCCAGCAGCCACGACAGCTATGGCTACACCTTC. Amino acids: CASSHDSYGYTF.

A word on this clonotype: Possible read error: a much larger clone is one base away. V and J are TRBV2 and TRBJ1-5; unclear D gene. With 7 bases removed from V and 9 bases from J, the gap between germline ends came to 10 bases. The CDR3 sequence is 11 residues long. Germline assignment: CDR1 SNHLY and CDR2 FYNNEI. The CDR3 region has the DNA TGTGCCAGCACCGGAGTCCGGCCCCAGCATTTT. This codes for CASTGVRPQHF.

This clonotype was seen many times. This chain links TRBV12-3 or TRBV12-4 with TRBJ2-7, with 8 bases fitting TRBD1. The junction had 6 bases not matched to a gene; V was cut back by 5 bases and J by 6 bases. This CDR3 spans 13 amino acids. The CDR3 loop reads CASSTTGVGEQYF. For the CDR3, the DNA is TGTGCCAGCAGTACGACAGGGGTCGGCGAGCAGTACTTC.

The V gene is TRBV15, the J gene TRBJ2-3; 8 nucleotides line up with TRBD1. With V trimmed by 3 bases and J by 1 base, 0 bases remained unmatched. The CDR3 loop spans 14 amino acids. Per the germline V gene, CDR1 is LNHNV and CDR2 is YYDKDF (reference sequence). The CDR3 here is CATSRDRGTDTQYF. CDR3 nucleotides: TGTGCCACCAGCAGGGACAGGGGCACAGATACGCAGTATTTT.

Regarding this clonotype: This may be a read error: a much more frequent sequence differs by one nucleotide. The chain is built from TRBV27 and TRBJ2-7, with 9 bases that match TRBD2. From germline, CDR1 is MNHEY and CDR2 SMNVEV (reference sequence). CDR3 size: 13 residues. In nucleotides, the CDR3 is TGTGCCGGCAGTCCCGCGGGGGGGGCCGAGCAGTACTTC. Encoded protein: CAGSPAGGAEQYF.

The chain is built from TRBV12-3 or TRBV12-4 and TRBJ2-1, with 14 nucleotides matching TRBD2. This CDR3 spans 18 amino acids. J gave up 4 bases and V 6 bases, and 11 bases lay outside the gene matches. The CDR3 loop is CASSLTPGLAGVYNEQFF. The CDR3 DNA is TGTGCCAGCAGCCTAACCCCGGGACTAGCGGGGGTATACAATGAGCAGTTCTTC.

This chain links TRBV10-3 with TRBJ1-6; TRBD1 is a possible D gene (6 bases). The CDR3 runs 17 residues. V lost 6 bases and J lost 4, with 19 bases in between. Per germline, CDR1 ENHRY and CDR2 SYGVKD. The CDR3 DNA sequence: TGTGCCATCAGGGAGCTACAGGGAGTTTCTTATAATTCACCCCTCCACTTT. This gives the protein CAIRELQGVSYNSPLHF.

The chain carries TRBV5-4 and TRBJ1-1; D is possibly TRBD1 (5 bases). Germline assignment: CDR1 SGHNT and CDR2 YYREEE (reference sequence). With 1 base removed from V and 8 bases from J, the gap between germline ends came to 12 bases. The CDR3 is made up of 13 amino acids. The CDR3 sequence is CASSLWGGAEAFF. The CDR3 DNA reads TGTGCCAGCAGCTTGTGGGGAGGGGCAGAAGCTTTCTTT.

The V gene is TRBV10-1, the J gene TRBJ2-2; D might be TRBD1 (6 bases). The CDR3 has 15 amino acids. In germline, CDR1 is WNHNN, CDR2 SYGVQD (reference sequence). V was clipped by 2 bases and J by 0 bases, with 7 bases between them. The CDR3 protein is CASSEGGANTGELFF. For the CDR3, the DNA is TGCGCCAGCAGTGAGGGGGGCGCGAACACCGGGGAGCTGTTTTTT.

Notes on this clonotype: This could be a read error, since a much larger clone is one nucleotide away. The V and J genes are TRBV18 and TRBJ2-1; no definite D call. CDR1 is KGHSH, CDR2 LQKENI, per germline. V was trimmed by 4 bases and J by 5 bases, leaving 18 bases between them. The CDR3 is 16 residues long. In DNA, the CDR3 is TGTGCCAGCTCACGACCGGAGCTAAGATACAACAATGAGCAGTTCTTC. The encoded protein is CASSRPELRYNNEQFF.

This clonotype was seen a few times. The chain carries TRBV29-1 and TRBJ2-7, with 10 bases matching TRBD2. There are 13 residues in the CDR3. Germline trimming cut 4 bases from V and 6 bases from J; bases unmatched to any gene: 6. Germline V gene sequence: CDR1 SQVTM, CDR2 ANQGSEA. The CDR3 loop is CSVGGTSVPEQYF. The CDR3 DNA sequence: TGCAGCGTTGGCGGGACTAGCGTTCCCGAGCAGTACTTC.

The rearrangement uses TRBV7-9 and TRBJ2-5; either TRBD1 or TRBD2 may fit D (5 bases each). Germline values: CDR1 SEHNR, CDR2 FQNEAQ (reference sequence). The V end lost 3 bases, the J end lost 4 bases, and 9 bases lay between the germline ends. This CDR3 comprises 13 residues. CDR3 in amino acids: CASSFGGIETQYF. The CDR3 nucleotides read TGTGCCAGCAGCTTTGGGGGAATAGAGACCCAGTACTTC.

V gene TRBV15 combines with J gene TRBJ2-1; maybe TRBD1 (6 bases). V lost 1 base to trimming and J lost 7 bases, with 8 bases between them. The CDR3 contains 13 residues. Per germline, CDR1 LNHNV and CDR2 YYDKDF (reference sequence). Here the CDR3 reads CATSRATGNEQFF. In DNA, the CDR3 is TGTGCCACCAGCAGAGCCACAGGGAATGAGCAGTTCTTC.

The rearrangement links TRBV11-1 to TRBJ2-1; D possibly corresponds to TRBD1 (5 bases). The germline gives CDR1 SGHAT, CDR2 FQDESV (reference sequence). The CDR3 sequence is 14 residues long. V was cut by 4 bases and J by 5 bases, with 12 bases left in between. For the CDR3, the DNA is TGTGCCAGCAGCTCACGGACAATCAACAATGAGCAGTTCTTC. It is translated as CASSSRTINNEQFF.

This clonotype was detected ten times or more. The CDR3 spells CASSFGDTQYF. CDR3 DNA sequence: TGTGCCAGCAGTTTTGGGGATACGCAGTATTTT. V and J are TRBV12-3 or TRBV12-4 and TRBJ2-3; the D is unclear. The V end lost 3 bases, the J end lost 6 bases, and 4 bases lay between the germline ends. The CDR3 is 11 amino acids.

This clonotype was counted a few times. This chain uses TRBV24-1 with TRBJ1-2; maybe TRBD1 (6 bases). V lost 6 bases and J 2 bases, leaving 12 bases between the germline ends. CDR1 is KGHDR and CDR2 is SFDVKD in the germline V gene. The CDR3 extends over 14 amino acids. The CDR3 reads CATSSGTTNYGYTF. For the CDR3, the DNA is TGTGCCACCAGTTCCGGGACAACGAACTATGGCTACACCTTC.

J is TRBJ2-7 and V is TRBV20-1; D call uncertain. The V gene's germline CDR1 is DFQATT and CDR2 SNEGSKA (reference sequence). The CDR3 has 12 amino acids. CDR3 in amino acids: CAVRHKAYEQYF. CDR3 nucleotide sequence: TGCGCAGTGCGGCACAAGGCCTACGAGCAGTACTTC.

This clonotype is labeled medium-sized. The J gene is TRBJ1-2, the V gene TRBV19, with D perhaps matching TRBD1 (5 bases). Trimming took off 1 base at V and 4 bases at J, with 7 bases between the two ends. Looked up from germline, CDR1 is LNHDA and CDR2 is SQIVND (reference sequence). CDR3 length: 13 amino acids. CDR3 DNA: TGTGCCAGTAGTATAGCGGGGGGCTATGGCTACACCTTC. Protein sequence: CASSIAGGYGYTF.

Notes on this clonotype: The junction and the germline gene differ at one end; a read error may be behind it. The V call is TRBV29-1, the J call TRBJ1-2, with TRBD1 identical over 8 bases. This CDR3 contains 13 residues. Germline V lookup: CDR1 SQVTM, CDR2 ANQGSEA. Here the CDR3 reads CSVEDRGSYGYTF. CDR3 nucleotide sequence: TGCAGCGTGGAAGACAGGGGTAGCTATGGCTACACCTTC.

This clonotype occurred many times. This chain connects TRBV11-3 to TRBJ2-1, with a tentative D call TRBD2 (6 bases). The germline V and J ends were trimmed by 5 bases and 0 bases, with 11 bases remaining between them. CDR1 is SGHNT and CDR2 is YENEEA in the germline V gene. The CDR3 runs 15 residues. CDR3 in amino acids: CASSPAGGSYNEQFF. The CDR3 region has the DNA TGTGCCAGCAGCCCCGCCGGGGGCTCCTACAATGAGCAGTTCTTC.

In this sample, this clonotype turned up once. The CDR3 coding sequence is TGTGCCAGCAAGGTCCAATCCGGCTACACCTTC. The encoded protein is CASKVQSGYTF. The V call is TRBV2, the J call TRBJ1-2; D gene ambiguous. Trimming took off 7 bases at V and 8 bases at J, with 11 bases between the two ends. CDR1 and CDR2 from the germline V gene are SNHLY and FYNNEI. The CDR3 has 11 residues. Complete variable domain (other parts from reference TRBV2 and TRBJ1-2): EPEVTQTPSHQVTQMGQEVILRCVPISNHLYFYWYRQILGQKVEFLVSFYNNEISEKSEIFDDQFSVERPDGSNFTLKIRSTKLEDSAMYFCASKVQSGYTFGSGTRLTVV.